This T cell receptor (beta chain) was documented in a study of cytomegalovirus exposure and HLA in healthy donors. This CDR3 has 16 amino acids. V was cut by 1 base and J by 2 bases, with 10 bases left in between. Germline loops: CDR1 SGDLS, CDR2 YYNGEE. Findings of the study overall: Approximately 160 TCR beta chains were listed as cytomegalovirus-associated. The majority of CMV-associated TCR beta chains were reported as apparently HLA-restricted in a later analysis.

With respect to this clone: Its antigen is unknown.

13 Jbeta primers and 60 Vbeta primers were used for the PCR. Profiled with immunoSEQ multiplex PCR; TCRdb holds only in-frame clones, not every one. The sample gives about 140,000 clones, roughly three quarters of which show up once; 3% to 3.5% is in the top ten. The origin of this receptor is a male donor in good health and CMV-seronegative. The sequencing input was PBMCs. This chain links TRBV9 with TRBJ2-6, with a tentative D call TRBD1 (5 bases). Written as DNA, the CDR3 is TGTGCCAGCAGCGTAAGGGGTAGCACTGGGGCCAACGTCCTGACTTTC. It encodes CASSVRGSTGANVLTF.